Each of the 13 T cell receptor beta chains below was sequenced from the same sample in a study of long-term antiretroviral therapy in people with HIV. An immunoSEQ assay, version v3.0, was performed at survey level. Clones were sequenced by immunoSEQ multiplex PCR, and TCRdb holds only the in-frame ones, with some missing. The sample yields about 28,000 clones, 70% to 90% seen once. Sequences were derived from unsorted PBMCs, sampled 0.8 years before starting antiretroviral therapy. These receptors originate from a man between 18 and 35 years old with HIV.

The rearrangement links TRBV6-6 to TRBJ1-1, with TRBD1 identical over 12 bases. CDR3 length: 13 residues. The germline V gene has CDR1 MNHNY and CDR2 SVGAGI (reference sequence). The trim removed 10 bases at V and 11 bases at J, leaving 11 bases unmatched. The CDR3 region is CATSRDRGPRAFF. CDR3 bases: TGTGCCACTTCTCGGGACAGGGGGCCGCGGGCTTTCTTT.

This chain uses TRBV27 with TRBJ2-6, with D uncertain. CDR1 is MNHEY and CDR2 is SMNVEV in the germline V gene (reference sequence). There are 18 residues in the CDR3. V dropped 2 bases and J dropped 0 bases, with 14 bases sitting between them. The CDR3 DNA reads as TGTGCCAGCAGTTTAGTGGCAGGCCACCACTCTGGGGCCAACGTCCTGACTTTC. Amino acid sequence: CASSLVAGHHSGANVLTF.

This clone was observed once. This rearrangement joins TRBV5-4 to TRBJ1-1; D is possibly TRBD1 (6 bases). The CDR3 has 15 residues. V was cut by 1 base and J by 5 bases, with 15 bases left in between. Germline lookup yields CDR1 SGHNT and CDR2 YYREEE (reference sequence). The CDR3 DNA reads TGTGCCAGCAGCTTGCAGGGGCTGAGGGGTACTGAAGCTTTCTTT. Translation gives CASSLQGLRGTEAFF. Together with reference TRBV5-4 and TRBJ1-1, the CDR3 gives the full variable domain: ETGVTQSPTHLIKTRGQQVTLRCSSQSGHNTVSWYQQALGQGPQFIFQYYREEENGRGNFPPRFSGLQFPNYSSELNVNALELDDSALYLCASSLQGLRGTEAFFGQGTRLTVV.

The V gene is TRBV27, the J gene TRBJ1-6; D not certain. Between the trimmed V and J ends, which lost 2 bases and 6 bases, there was a span of 17 bases. Germline lookup yields CDR1 MNHEY and CDR2 SMNVEV (reference sequence). The CDR3 sequence is 17 residues long. The CDR3: CASSLISRREGNSPLHF. CDR3 DNA sequence: TGTGCCAGCAGTTTAATTAGCCGTCGGGAGGGTAATTCACCCCTCCACTTT.

The chain links TRBV2 to TRBJ2-5; the match to TRBD2 covers 16 bases. Germline CDR1 SNHLY, CDR2 FYNNEI. The CDR3 is 16 amino acids. Losses at the gene ends were 5 bases for V and 3 bases for J; bases not matched to a gene: 3. The CDR3, as DNA: TGTGCCAGCAGTCCCGGGACTAGCGGGGGGGAAGAGACCCAGTACTTC. Translation: CASSPGTSGGEETQYF.

The chain links TRBV19 to TRBJ2-6; TRBD1 agrees at 9 bases. The CDR3 covers 14 residues. V lost 6 bases and J lost 4; bases outside the gene matches: 1. Germline values: CDR1 LNHDA, CDR2 SQIVND (reference sequence). The CDR3 loop reads CASSGTGGANVLTF. CDR3 nucleotide sequence: TGTGCCAGTAGCGGGACAGGGGGGGCCAACGTCCTGACTTTC.

The rearrangement joins TRBV7-9 to TRBJ2-3, with TRBD1 identical over 11 bases. The CDR3 totals 16 residues. Germline V lookup: CDR1 SEHNR, CDR2 FQNEAQ (reference sequence). Losses at the gene ends were 4 bases for V and 5 bases for J; bases not matched to a gene: 8. CDR3 in DNA: TGTGCCAGCAGCTCAGGTGGACAGGGGGCAGGAGATACGCAGTATTTT. Amino acids: CASSSGGQGAGDTQYF.

The chain recombines TRBV30 with TRBJ2-5; D remains ambiguous. The CDR3 length is 11 residues. V lost 0 bases to trimming and J lost 5 bases, with 4 bases between them. Germline CDR1 is GTSNPN and CDR2 is SVGIG (reference sequence). CDR3 sequence reads: CAWSVGETQYF. The CDR3 nucleotides read TGTGCCTGGAGTGTAGGGGAGACCCAGTACTTC.

The chain couples TRBV7-3 to TRBJ2-7, with D possibly TRBD1 on 6 matching bases. The CDR3 contains 13 residues. V was pared by 5 bases and J by 6 bases, with 14 bases between. The germline CDR1 and CDR2 sequences are SGHTA and FQGTGA. CDR3 protein: CASSATRGGEQYF. In DNA form, the CDR3 reads TGTGCCAGCAGCGCGACCAGGGGCGGCGAGCAGTACTTC.

This clone was seen a single time. The CDR3 carries no conserved terminal phenylalanine or tryptophan, so it likely arises from a read error. The limits of the CDR3 on the DNA are not certain, so only TCRdb's listed CDR3 is given. Here the CDR3 reads CAPTRRNQTASR. V usage is TRBV25-1 and J usage is TRBJ1-2. The CDR3 is 12 amino acids long, termini counted. CDR1 is MGHDK, CDR2 SYGVNS, per germline.

The V and J genes are TRBV5-4 and TRBJ2-3; unclear D gene. Germline loops: CDR1 SGHNT, CDR2 YYREEE (reference sequence). The CDR3 loop spans 15 amino acids. The ends were cut back, 3 bases at V and 1 base at J, with 12 bases in the middle. The CDR3 region is CASSSIGGGTDTQYF. As DNA, the CDR3 is TGTGCCAGCAGCTCGATCGGTGGAGGCACAGATACGCAGTATTTT.

This clone has just one count. V and J are TRBV15 and TRBJ2-2, with D possibly being TRBD1 (5 bases). Trimming stripped 0 bases from V and 1 base from J, with 12 bases between. Looked up from germline, CDR1 is LNHNV and CDR2 is YYDKDF (reference sequence). This CDR3 is built from 17 residues. The CDR3 region is CATSRDPPRGNTGELFF. CDR3 sequence (DNA): TGTGCCACCAGCAGAGACCCGCCAAGGGGGAACACCGGGGAGCTGTTTTTT. The whole variable domain, filled in from reference TRBV15 and TRBJ2-2, reads DAMVIQNPRYQVTQFGKPVTLSCSQTLNHNVMYWYQQKSSQAPKLLFHYYDKDFNNEADTPDNFQSRRPNTSFCFLDIRSPGLGDTAMYLCATSRDPPRGNTGELFFGEGSRLTVL.

This clone has just one count. V usage is TRBV9 and J usage is TRBJ2-1; D remains unclear. Germline values: CDR1 SGDLS, CDR2 YYNGEE. The length of the CDR3 is 14 residues. V was pared by 0 bases and J by 5 bases, with 9 bases between. This CDR3 reads CASSVDPLNNEQFF. As DNA, the CDR3 is TGTGCCAGCAGCGTAGACCCGCTTAACAATGAGCAGTTCTTC.